A selection of T cell receptor beta chains follows, all from one sample in a study of blood T cell repertoires in COVID-19. Profiled with immunoSEQ multiplex PCR; TCRdb holds only in-frame clones, not every one. Among about 260,000 clones, more than 85% were seen once, and the ten largest hold about 2.5%. Material for sequencing was peripheral blood. The receptors here all came from a person aged 18-35 years with COVID-19, enrolled during active disease. Each CDR3 is given with its conserved first and last residue. Each record gives: V gene, D gene, CDR3 length, clone size, J gene, CDR3 DNA, CDR3 protein. The D gene is left open where the match is weak. Clone size is shown for a subset of rows, as once, few, many or a class of expanded clone.

TRBV6-1	.	14	.	TRBJ2-3	TGTGCCAGCAGTGAACTAATAGGCACAGATACGCAGTATTTT	CASSELIGTDTQYF
TRBV29-1	TRBD1	14	once	TRBJ1-1	TGCAGCGCGGACAGGGGGTTCATGAACACTGAAGCTTTCTTT	CSADRGFMNTEAFF
TRBV10-3	TRBD2	14	.	TRBJ2-7	TGTGCCATCGCGGCGGGAGCCAGTTCTTACGAGCAGTACTTC	CAIAAGASSYEQYF
TRBV27	.	12	.	TRBJ1-5	TGTGCCAGCAGTCCCCACAATCAGCCCCAGCATTTT	CASSPHNQPQHF
TRBV19	TRBD2	15	.	TRBJ2-1	TGTGCCAGTAGAATTAGCGGGAGTGTTTACAATGAGCAGTTCTTC	CASRISGSVYNEQFF
TRBV6-2/TRBV6-3	TRBD2	14	.	TRBJ2-7	TGTGCCAGCAGTTACGGACTAGCCTCTTACGAGCAGTACTTC	CASSYGLASYEQYF
TRBV27	TRBD2	11	.	TRBJ2-7	TGTGCCAGCTACCACCGGACTAGTTTGCACTTC	CASYHRTSLHF
TRBV2	TRBD1	13	.	TRBJ2-3	TGTGCCAGCAACAGGGGAGGCACAGATACGCAGTATTTT	CASNRGGTDTQYF
TRBV30	.	11	once	TRBJ2-7	TGTGCCTGGAGCGACACCTACGAGCAGTACTTC	CAWSDTYEQYF
TRBV2	.	12	.	TRBJ2-3	TGTGCCAGCAGTGAGGCCGGGATCCTTCTGTATTTT	CASSEAGILLYF
TRBV27	.	16	.	TRBJ2-1	TGTGCCAGCAGTTTATCGGCAGCGCCTGGCTACAATGAGCAGTTCTTC	CASSLSAAPGYNEQFF
TRBV2	.	14	.	TRBJ2-5	TGTGCCAGCACGACCCCGCGGAGTTTTGAGACCCAGTACTTC	CASTTPRSFETQYF
TRBV5-7	TRBD1	17	.	TRBJ1-5	TGTGCCAGCAGCTTGGAGGCCAGGGGGCTCAGAAATCAGCCCCAGCATTTT	CASSLEARGLRNQPQHF
TRBV9	.	16	.	TRBJ1-6	TGTGCCAGCAGCGTAGGTGTGGGGGCCGATAATTCACCCCTCCACTTT	CASSVGVGADNSPLHF
TRBV7-9	TRBD1	13	.	TRBJ1-2	TGTGCCAGCAGCCAAACAGGGGAACATGGCTACACCTTC	CASSQTGEHGYTF
TRBV29-1	TRBD2	13	.	TRBJ2-1	TGCAGCGTTCCCGGACTAGCGGAGACAGAGCAGTTCTTC	CSVPGLAETEQFF
TRBV2	TRBD2	18	.	TRBJ2-2	TGTGCCAGCAGGTTTCACGGGACTAGCGGACGCACGAACGGGGAGCTGTTTTTT	CASRFHGTSGRTNGELFF
TRBV5-5	.	13	.	TRBJ2-3	TGTGCCAGCAGCTGGGGGGTGTTAGATACGCAGTATTTT	CASSWGVLDTQYF
TRBV27	TRBD1	13	.	TRBJ2-7	TGTGCCAGCAGTTCAGGGGGATCCTACGAGCAGTACTTC	CASSSGGSYEQYF
TRBV27	TRBD2	13	.	TRBJ2-1	TGTGCCACCCGACTAGCGGGCTACAATGAGCAGTTCTTC	CATRLAGYNEQFF
TRBV2	.	13	.	TRBJ1-2	TGTGCCAGCAGTGAATCCCAGGCCTATGGCTACACCTTC	CASSESQAYGYTF
TRBV27	.	13	.	TRBJ2-7	TGTGCCAGCAGTTTCCGCAGGGACTACGAGCAGTACTTC	CASSFRRDYEQYF